These T cell receptor beta chains were read from a single sample in a study of T cell repertoires in cytomegalovirus infection. TCRdb re-analysed the reads in MiXCR, keeping a single row per CDR3 protein. The sample has roughly 150,000 distinct CDR3 sequences, more than 15% seen once. Sequencing was done on a sample of CD8+ T cells from PBMCs. Source of these receptors: a human donor in good health (CMV status not recorded). Some clones in this sample may be carry-over from other donors' samples. Each CDR3 is given with its conserved first and last residue. D genes are given only for firm matches. Size values are once, few and many counts, or a class for expanded clones, and some rows have none.

>TRBD2|TRBV7-2|once|TRBJ2-1
TGTGCCAGCAGCTTAGTGTGGCGGGAGGGTGTAGGCTCCTACAATGAGCAGTTCTTC
CASSLVWREGVGSYNEQFF
>NA|TRBV12-3/TRBV12-4|few|TRBJ1-1
TGTGCCAGCAGTTTATTCCCTTACACTGAAGCTTTCTTT
CASSLFPYTEAFF
>NA|TRBV13|NA|TRBJ2-5
TGTGCCACTCGTCAGGGGGGTGAGGAGACCCAGTACTTC
CATRQGGEETQYF
>NA|TRBV14|NA|TRBJ2-1
TGTGCCAGCAGCCAATGGGACATCGAGAATGAGCAGTTCTTC
CASSQWDIENEQFF
>NA|TRBV19|few|TRBJ2-7
TGTGCCAGTAGTATAACCAGTTCCTACGAGCAGTACTTC
CASSITSSYEQYF
>NA|TRBV18|NA|TRBJ2-7
TGTGCCAGCTCCCCCGGTCGGGAGCAGGTCTACGAGCAGTACTTC
CASSPGREQVYEQYF
>NA|TRBV20-1|NA|TRBJ1-5
TGCAGTGCTCTGGACCGGGAGGGCAATCAGCCCCAGCATTTT
CSALDREGNQPQHF
>TRBD2|TRBV20-1|NA|TRBJ2-1
TGCAGTGCTAGAAGTACTAGCGGGTTCAATGAGCAGTTCTTC
CSARSTSGFNEQFF
>TRBD2|TRBV12-5|many|TRBJ2-1
TGTGCTAGTGGTTTGGGACTAGCGTCGCATGAGCAGTTCTTC
CASGLGLASHEQFF
>NA|TRBV7-2|NA|TRBJ1-1
TGTGCCAGCAGCTTAGCCAAGGGCACTGAAGCTTTCTTT
CASSLAKGTEAFF
>NA|TRBV28|many|TRBJ2-7
TGTGCCAGCAGTTTAATCGGGGTGGGTCACGAGCAGTACTTC
CASSLIGVGHEQYF
>NA|TRBV28|few|TRBJ1-2
TGTGCCAGCAGTTTAGACGCCCCTACACACACCTTC
CASSLDAPTHTF
>NA|TRBV7-9|few|TRBJ1-5
TGTGCCAGCAGCTTCTCCGGGCCCCAGCATTTT
CASSFSGPQHF
>TRBD1|TRBV7-9|NA|TRBJ1-4
TGTGCCAGCTGGGGGACAGACCTCGATGGGGAAAAACTGTTTTTT
CASWGTDLDGEKLFF
>TRBD1|TRBV14|NA|TRBJ2-1
TGTGCCAGCAGCCAAGTGGGACAGGGGTATCTTAGCTATGAGCAGTTCTTC
CASSQVGQGYLSYEQFF
>NA|TRBV7-6|NA|TRBJ2-3
TGTGCCAGCAGCGCGAGGAAGGATACGCAGTATTTT
CASSARKDTQYF
>TRBD1|TRBV28|many|TRBJ2-1
TGTGCCAGCAGTACGCTACAGGGGGCGCTTTCCGGTGAGCAGTTCTTC
CASSTLQGALSGEQFF
>NA|TRBV7-2|NA|TRBJ2-5
TGTGCCAGCAGCTTTAGGGGGTATCAAGAGACCCAGTACTTC
CASSFRGYQETQYF
>TRBD1|TRBV6-5|few|TRBJ2-7
TGTGCCAGCTGGGCGGGACAGGGAAGCGAGCAGTACTTC
CASWAGQGSEQYF
>NA|TRBV6-2/TRBV6-3|NA|TRBJ2-5
TGTGCCAGCAGAGACCTAGGCAGCTACCAAGAGACCCAGTACTTC
CASRDLGSYQETQYF